This T cell receptor beta chain originates from a study of cytomegalovirus exposure and HLA in healthy donors (dated by TCRdb to 2017 to 2019). At the level of the whole study: In an earlier analysis of under 600 of the donors, 250 to 350 Gb of sequence data and 117 million unique TCR beta sequences from approximately 180 million T cells were reported. An early release that covered fewer than 750 HLA-typed donors contained around 300 gigabases of sequencing data and approximately 85 million unique TCR sequences. Of the roughly 400 genotyped donors, approximately 83% fell in the genetic ancestry cluster associated with self-reported Caucasian donors. The study was designed to test whether signatures of past pathogen exposure could be identified by cataloging public T cell receptors. The study profiled the T cell repertoires of hundreds of subjects by immunosequencing and related them to cytomegalovirus serostatus. In addition to the first cohort of hundreds of subjects, a separate validation cohort of 120 different subjects was used. To predict cytomegalovirus infection status, the study combined high-throughput TCR immunosequencing, statistical association of individual TCRs with disease status, and machine learning. A later analysis re-analyzed previously published TCR beta repertoires from about 600 donors and added high-resolution HLA genotyping to study TCR occurrence patterns. In the later analysis, no new phenotypic data were used to find candidate immune exposures; instead, reliance was placed on TCR beta sequences and their occurrence across donors. In an earlier analysis of 587 of the donors, high-throughput TCR beta sequencing was used to judge whether each TCR beta V gene segment behaved as functional or pseudogenic. Donor age, sex, ethnicity and CMV serostatus were collected together with the repertoire data. Genome-wide SNP genotypes for about 55% of the 666 donors were used in a later genetic analysis, which treated that subset as a discovery cohort. Every repertoire in the discovery cohort had been generated on one and the same sequencing platform. HLA typing included class I and class II loci at four-digit resolution. Typing coverage differed by locus: A, B, C, DRB1 and DQB1 were typed in about 629-630 donors, DQA1 in about 500, DPA1 in 600 to 610, and DPB1 in just under 490. Because of strong linkage in the cohort, 4 to 6 DR-DQ haplotypes were treated as single units for association and clustering. Among around 400 genotyped donors of the cohort, an average of around 220,000 unique TCR beta nucleotide sequences was sequenced per donor, of which 15% to 20% were non-productive. Results the study describes overall, beyond this receptor: In an earlier analysis of fewer than 750 of the donors, most TCR beta V segments were observed in productive rearrangements about 90% or about 30% of the time, broadly matching IMGT annotations. The study listed 150 to 200 TCR beta chains as associated with cytomegalovirus. The presence/absence analyses assumed that sequencing depth was roughly uniform across donors, and that assumption may not be true. HLA typing was unavailable for some donors at each locus, so association tests used only the typed subset. The classifier was reported to diagnose cytomegalovirus status with high specificity and sensitivity in both the original and validation cohorts. A further reported finding was that TCR beta sequences accurately predicted the HLA-A and HLA-B alleles for most subjects in the first cohort. When HLA alleles, especially DR and DQ, strongly co-occurred, attributing TCR associations to individual alleles was difficult. In a later analysis, the rate of TCR association differed among HLA loci, with DRB1 alleles having the most associated TCRs and HLA-C alleles having the fewest. Most TCR sequences were observed very rarely across donors, whereas some public TCRs were present in many individuals. In a later analysis, several top co-occurrence clusters were reported to appear linked to parvovirus B19, influenza, CMV and Epstein-Barr virus. A later analysis found that most CMV-associated TCR beta chains appeared HLA-restricted, with HLA associations seemingly driven largely by CMV exposure. Specific HLA alleles were associated with 15,000 to 20,000 TCR beta sequences at a false discovery rate of 0.05 in a later analysis. Correlated functional status among segregating V segments might reflect linkage disequilibrium, but an unknown experimental factor could not be ruled out. Roughly 15 rarely observed V segments, including chromosome 9 orphons, were excluded from the earlier analysis of approximately 600 of the donors because counts were too low. In vitro tests confirmed that a few of the cytomegalovirus-associated TCR beta chains recognize cytomegalovirus antigens. The authors suggested that the approach could potentially be extended to other disease states and immunological phenotypes. Some IMGT-functional V segments, including TRBV6-2 and TRBV6-3, could not be told apart with the 87-base-pair reads, so those segments were excluded. A later genetic analysis reported fewer N-insertions in productive TCRs among donors in an Asian-associated ancestry cluster than the roughly 620-donor mean. In a later genetic analysis, a missense DCLRE1C variant was associated with V-gene and J-gene trimming of TCR beta chains, and the association was replicated in an independent cohort. In this cohort, only TCR beta chains were sequenced, and detectable features were limited by the absence of alpha or paired-chain data. The only immune exposure information available for the cohort was CMV serostatus. In a later analysis, HLA-associated TCR beta chains were found to be more clonally expanded and to have lower generation probabilities than equally common non-associated chains. The sequencing pipeline was judged likely to have produced a cluster of highly shared sequence variants as a technical artifact.

CDR1 and CDR2 (MNHNY, SVGAGI) derive from the germline V gene (reference sequence). V is cut by 6 bases and J by 5 bases, and the space between the germline ends is 11 bases. From the cysteine through the phenylalanine, the CDR3 covers 12 amino acids. Solely the CDR3 DNA is kept, with 36 bases framed from the first base. To prepare the library, the immunoSEQ multiplex PCR assay was applied. For the multiplex PCR, a mixture combining 60 forward primers for TCR Vbeta segments and 13 reverse primers for TCR Jbeta segments was used. The CDR3 region of rearranged TCR beta genes was amplified from genomic DNA by a multiplex PCR assay. The Illumina HiSeq System was used to sequence the amplified TCR beta libraries as 87-base-pair reads. Processing in the source paper ran as follows. Across the roughly 700 repertoires, a later analysis counted roughly 84 million unique TCR beta chains, 9.5 million to 12 million of which were shared by at least two donors. A nearest-neighbor algorithm error-corrected the raw reads and collapsed the reads into unique sequences, merging closely related sequences to remove PCR and sequencing errors. To assign V, D and J gene segments, CDR3 sequences were aligned to IMGT reference sequences. For a sequence to be retained, at least a six-nucleotide match to both a V gene segment and a J gene segment was required. A rearrangement was called productive if the CDR3 had no stop codons and remained in frame with V and J, and every other rearrangement was called non-productive. CDR3 was defined by IMGT convention, running from the second conserved V-encoded cysteine to the conserved J-encoded phenylalanine. In an earlier analysis of more than 550 of the donors, sequences lacking an unambiguous match to a single V gene segment were excluded. An earlier analysis of approximately 590 of the donors classified V segments as functional when productive rearrangements were above 56.7% and as segregating when the standard deviation between donors was above 5%. A statistical classification framework was developed to diagnose cytomegalovirus status using the catalog of TCR beta chain sequences. A later analysis assigned V and J genes by comparing TCR nucleotide sequences with IMGT/GENE-DB human TR gene sequences. The TCRdist pipeline was used in a later analysis to assign CDR3 sequences and most-parsimonious VDJ recombination scenarios. In a later analysis, each TCR beta chain was defined by its CDR3 amino acid sequence together with its V-gene family, and reads lacking a unique V-gene family were excluded. In a later analysis, 500 to 700 highly shared, low-generation-probability nucleotide sequences were removed to address suspected cross-contamination and a sequencing artifact. A later analysis calculated a clonal expansion index for each public chain from normalized within-repertoire ranks of inferred template counts. In a later analysis, generation probabilities were computed with a VDJ recombination model fitted to out-of-frame rearrangements, and the resulting probabilities were checked against IGoR. In a later analysis, hypergeometric tests were used to score TCR-TCR, TCR-HLA and TCR-CMV co-occurrence, with a repertoire-size bias correction applied to TCR pairs. False discovery rates were estimated in a later analysis by permuting HLA or CMV assignments 20 times. In a later analysis, co-occurring TCRs were grouped using DBSCAN, and TCRdist sequence similarity was added for clustering within HLA-allele-positive subsets. Co-occurrence clustering excluded repertoires with fewer than 30,000 or more than 120,000 public chains, plus five with anomalous nucleotide sharing. TCRdb re-hosts the immuneACCESS table, in-frame sequences only. Its copies lack some clones; in the studies checked, an unresolved V gene accounts for under half of them, and the cause for the rest is not known. That table is the source of V, J and clone size, and D and trimming were worked out from the DNA. This sample holds around 110,000 clones; approximately 81% were observed only once. The ten biggest clones cover roughly 4.3% of the sample.

Regarding this clone: It lacks a known antigen. Per-base qualities were not stored, and no clone one base away is much larger.

In total, approximately 690 healthy bone marrow donors made up the cohort. At the time of sampling, every cohort member was nominally healthy, though immune exposures that went unrecorded were likely present. The donor was CMV seropositive and was included in the group of almost 300 seropositive cohort members. A peripheral blood sample was collected from each donor, and TCR beta sequencing was performed on peripheral blood mononuclear cells. Genomic DNA extraction from the blood cell samples was performed with the Qiagen DNeasy Blood Extraction Kit. The sequence was collected from a man in his thirties or forties in good health and CMV-seropositive. The V and J segments used are TRBV6-6 and TRBJ2-7; TRBD1 could be the D gene, as 5 bases match. The sample was PBMCs. Here the CDR3 is given as CASSSGSHEQYF. In nucleotides, the sequence is TGTGCCAGCAGCTCAGGGTCCCACGAGCAGTACTTC.